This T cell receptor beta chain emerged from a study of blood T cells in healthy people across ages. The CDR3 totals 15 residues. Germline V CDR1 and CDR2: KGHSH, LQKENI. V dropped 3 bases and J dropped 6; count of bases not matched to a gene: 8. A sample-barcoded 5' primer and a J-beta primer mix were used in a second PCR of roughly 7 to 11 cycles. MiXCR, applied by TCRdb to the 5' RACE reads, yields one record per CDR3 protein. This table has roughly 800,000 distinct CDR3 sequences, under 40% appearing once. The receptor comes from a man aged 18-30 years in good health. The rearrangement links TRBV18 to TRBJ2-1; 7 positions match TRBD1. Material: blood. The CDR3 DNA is TGTGCCAGCTCACCCCCGGACAGGTTCGGCAATGAGCAGTTCTTC. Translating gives CASSPPDRFGNEQFF.